These T cell receptor beta chains were read from a single sample in a study of cytomegalovirus exposure and HLA in healthy donors. Sequencing used immunoSEQ multiplex PCR; TCRdb keeps in-frame clones, though not all of them. This sample has about 77,000 clones; approximately 78% occur once, and the top ten carry around 3.5%. The sequenced sample consisted of PBMCs. The receptors here all came from a man between 35 and 55 years old in good health and CMV-seronegative. Both conserved end residues are part of each CDR3. D genes are given only for firm matches. Clone size, where shown, is once, few, many, or a class for clones that have expanded.

V gene	D gene	J gene	clone size	CDR3 protein	CDR3 DNA
TRBV6-5	TRBD1	TRBJ2-2	NA	CASDRDRATGELFF	TGTGCCAGTGACCGGGACAGGGCTACCGGGGAGCTGTTTTTT
TRBV5-6	TRBD1	TRBJ1-5	once	CASSLTGESQPQHF	TGTGCCAGCAGCCTGACAGGGGAGAGTCAGCCCCAGCATTTT
TRBV6-4	TRBD1	TRBJ2-1	NA	CASAGAGGLNEQFF	TGTGCCAGTGCCGGGGCAGGGGGCCTAAATGAGCAGTTCTTC
TRBV9	TRBD1	TRBJ1-1	NA	CASSVGEGQYTEAFF	TGTGCCAGCAGCGTAGGAGAGGGACAGTACACTGAAGCTTTCTTT
TRBV28	TRBD1	TRBJ2-3	NA	CASSYITGGGSTDTQYF	TGTGCCAGCAGTTACATCACAGGGGGAGGTAGCACAGATACGCAGTATTTT
TRBV6-5	TRBD1	TRBJ2-3	NA	CASSLQGPGDTQYF	TGTGCCAGCAGCCTACAGGGGCCGGGAGATACGCAGTATTTT
TRBV6-4	TRBD1	TRBJ2-2	medium-sized	CASSERGGEGGELFF	TGTGCCAGCAGTGAGAGAGGGGGCGAGGGCGGGGAGCTGTTTTTT
TRBV5-1	TRBD1	TRBJ2-7	NA	CASSLNFRDSHEQYF	TGCGCCAGCAGCTTGAACTTCCGGGACAGCCACGAGCAGTACTTC
TRBV19	TRBD1	TRBJ2-7	once	CASSETGQGASYEQYF	TGTGCCAGTAGCGAGACGGGACAGGGGGCGTCCTACGAGCAGTACTTC
TRBV5-1	NA	TRBJ1-4	few	CASSLLGARNEKLFF	TGCGCCAGCAGCTTGTTGGGGGCAAGGAATGAAAAACTGTTTTTT